The 20 T cell receptor beta chains reported below all come from one sample, sequenced in a study of blood T cell repertoires in COVID-19. Some clones are missing from TCRdb's copy, which holds only in-frame ones; the method was immunoSEQ multiplex PCR. The table includes over 100,000 clones, about 87% detected once. The sample comprised peripheral blood. These receptors originate from a man aged 45-65 years with active COVID-19.

The chain joins TRBV7-3 to TRBJ2-1; 7 bases fit TRBD1. The CDR3 has 16 amino acids. Unmatched junction bases numbered 6, after V lost 4 bases and J lost 0 bases. Germline CDR1 reads SGHTA; CDR2 reads FQGTGA. CDR3 nucleotides: TGTGCCAGCAGCTCTGACAGGGCGAGCTCCTACAATGAGCAGTTCTTC. Protein: CASSSDRASSYNEQFF.

This chain links TRBV4-1 with TRBJ2-5; 11 positions match TRBD2. CDR1 is MGHRA and CDR2 is YSYEKL in the germline V gene. Losses at the gene ends were 1 base for V and 4 bases for J; bases not matched to a gene: 5. The CDR3 has 16 residues. The CDR3 bases are TGCGCCAGCAGCCAAGGGGCTAGCGGGGGGCTAGAGACCCAGTACTTC. Translating gives CASSQGASGGLETQYF.

This chain connects TRBV27 to TRBJ1-5; 7 bases map to TRBD1. Germline trimming cut 6 bases from V and 4 bases from J; bases unmatched to any gene: 3. CDR1 and CDR2 (germline): MNHEY, SMNVEV (reference sequence). CDR3 size: 13 residues. The CDR3 loop reads CASSPGQNQPQHF. CDR3 bases: TGTGCCAGCAGCCCGGGACAGAATCAGCCCCAGCATTTT.

This chain joins TRBV19 and TRBJ1-5; D remains ambiguous. Per germline, CDR1 LNHDA and CDR2 SQIVND (reference sequence). V was shortened by 6 bases and J by 6 bases, with 21 bases between the two germline ends. The CDR3 covers 16 residues. In DNA form, the CDR3 reads TGTGCCAGTAGCCCAGAGAGAGGAGGGCTAGGTCAGCCCCAGCATTTT. Protein product: CASSPERGGLGQPQHF.

This rearrangement joins TRBV28 to TRBJ2-4; TRBD1 is a possible D gene (6 bases). The CDR3 totals 12 residues. V was shortened by 6 bases and J by 4 bases, with 7 bases between the two germline ends. Germline V gives CDR1 MDHEN, CDR2 SYDVKM. This CDR3 is CASSGQKNIQYF. Here the CDR3 DNA reads TGTGCCAGCAGCGGACAGAAAAACATTCAGTACTTC.

The chain uses TRBV6-5 and TRBJ1-3; a possible D gene is TRBD1 (5 bases). The germline CDR1 and CDR2 sequences are MNHEY and SVGAGI. Trimming took off 4 bases at V and 0 bases at J, with 13 bases between the two ends. CDR3 size: 16 residues. CDR3 DNA: TGTGCCAGCAGTTCCGACAGACCATACTCTGGAAACACCATATATTTT. It translates to CASSSDRPYSGNTIYF.

The genes are TRBV24-1 and TRBJ1-2; D ambiguous. With 2 bases removed from V and 8 bases from J, the gap between germline ends came to 14 bases. The CDR3 is made up of 14 amino acids. In germline, CDR1 is KGHDR, CDR2 SFDVKD. The CDR3, as DNA: TGTGCCACCAGTGATTCCCGGGGAGGACGGGGCTACACCTTC. This translates into CATSDSRGGRGYTF.

The rearrangement links TRBV12-3 or TRBV12-4 to TRBJ2-7; 7 nucleotides match TRBD1. The CDR3 totals 13 residues. The trim removed 7 bases at V and 2 bases at J, leaving 5 bases unmatched. This chain's CDR3 is CASTLRGPYEQYF. The CDR3 coding sequence is TGTGCCAGCACCCTTAGGGGGCCCTACGAGCAGTACTTC.

The chain carries TRBV25-1 and TRBJ2-3, with TRBD2 as a possible D gene (5 bases). Deletions cut 2 bases from V and 8 bases from J, with 14 bases between. Germline CDR1 and CDR2: MGHDK and SYGVNS. This CDR3 is built from 14 residues. The CDR3, as DNA: TGTGCCAGCAGTGAAGAGGGCCCTGTGGGTACGCAGTATTTT. Amino acids: CASSEEGPVGTQYF.

The gene calls are TRBV27 and TRBJ1-2; maybe TRBD1 (6 bases). The CDR3 runs 14 residues. The germline gives CDR1 MNHEY, CDR2 SMNVEV (reference sequence). Trimming removed 7 bases from V and 10 bases from J, with 22 bases in between. For the CDR3, the DNA is TGTGCCAGCAAGTCCTACAGGGCTAGGTTAGACTACACCTTC. It yields the protein CASKSYRARLDYTF.

This clone was found a few times. V usage is TRBV20-1 and J usage is TRBJ1-2; 7 bases line up with TRBD1. The CDR3 contains 11 residues. Germline CDR1 reads DFQATT; CDR2 reads SNEGSKA (reference sequence). CDR3 residues: CSPGTVYGYTF. In DNA form, the CDR3 reads TGCTCCCCCGGGACAGTCTATGGCTACACCTTC.

The genes are TRBV6-2 or TRBV6-3 and TRBJ2-7; a possible D gene is TRBD2 (7 bases). CDR3 length: 14 residues. Germline CDR1 and CDR2: MNHEY and SVGEGT. The V gene lost 6 bases and the J gene lost 4 bases, with 16 bases spanning the gap. The CDR3 reads CASSSRGGGYEQYF. The DNA of the CDR3 is TGTGCCAGCAGCTCCCGGGGAGGGGGTTACGAGCAGTACTTC.

The chain joins TRBV5-1 to TRBJ1-1; the D gene is possibly TRBD1 (5 bases). CDR1 SGHRS and CDR2 YFSETQ come from the germline V gene. The CDR3 extends over 12 amino acids. The germline V and J ends were trimmed by 3 bases and 3 bases, with 6 bases remaining between them. DNA of the CDR3: TGCGCCAGCAGCTCGGGGGACACTGAAGCTTTCTTT. Translating it yields CASSSGDTEAFF. Full variable domain (outside the CDR3, taken from reference TRBV5-1 and TRBJ1-1): KAGVTQTPRYLIKTRGQQVTLSCSPISGHRSVSWYQQTPGQGLQFLFEYFSETQRNKGNFPGRFSGRQFSNSRSEMNVSTLELGDSALYLCASSSGDTEAFFGQGTRLTVV.

This chain uses TRBV21-1 with TRBJ1-1; TRBD1, as called in the table, went unchecked against the DNA. TRBV21-1 corresponds to a pseudogene. CDR3 length equals 16 residues. The CDR3 is CASSISPQGTNTEAFF. CDR3 bases: TGTGCCAGCAGCATCTCCCCCCAGGGGACGAACACTGAAGCTTTCTTT.

This chain joins TRBV4-3 and TRBJ2-5, with TRBD2 identical over 14 bases. The germline gives CDR1 LGHNA, CDR2 YSLEER. The CDR3 loop spans 18 amino acids. V was clipped by 1 base and J by 5 bases; unmatched bases: 9. The CDR3: CASSQGRLAGGPGETQYF. CDR3 coding DNA: TGCGCCAGCAGCCAAGGCCGACTAGCGGGGGGGCCCGGGGAGACCCAGTACTTC.

This chain connects TRBV9 to TRBJ2-6, with D perhaps TRBD2 (6 bases). V was pared by 1 base and J by 2 bases, with 16 bases between. Germline-derived CDR1 and CDR2 are SGDLS and YYNGEE. CDR3 length equals 18 residues. CDR3 sequence: CASSVTSWGVAGANVLTF. The CDR3 nucleotides are TGTGCCAGCAGCGTAACCTCATGGGGGGTGGCTGGGGCCAACGTCCTGACTTTC.

V and J are TRBV5-1 and TRBJ2-5; D gene uncertain. Germline V gives CDR1 SGHRS, CDR2 YFSETQ. V lost 4 bases to trimming and J lost 1 base, with 2 bases between them. The CDR3 loop spans 11 amino acids. CDR3 protein: CASSLQETQYF. The CDR3 DNA is TGCGCCAGCAGCCTCCAAGAGACCCAGTACTTC.

V usage is TRBV3-1 (or the pseudogene TRBV3-2) and J usage is TRBJ2-5; tentative D call: TRBD2 (7 bases). This CDR3 comprises 15 residues. The V and J ends lost 5 bases and 2 bases respectively, with 15 bases between them. Germline-derived CDR1 and CDR2 are LGHDT and YNNKEL (reference sequence). Here the CDR3 reads CASSFLGGLQETQYF. As DNA, the CDR3 is TGTGCCAGCAGCTTCCTGGGGGGGCTACAAGAGACCCAGTACTTC.

This clone was seen a few times. The V and J genes are TRBV5-1 and TRBJ1-6; 9 positions agree with TRBD1. The CDR3 is 16 residues long. J was trimmed by 9 bases and V by 0 bases; bases with no gene match: 7. From germline, CDR1 is SGHRS and CDR2 YFSETQ. Written as DNA, the CDR3 is TGCGCCAGCAGCTTGGAACCGACAGGGGGTAGTTCACCCCTCCACTTT. Translated, it gives CASSLEPTGGSSPLHF. The whole variable domain, filled in from reference TRBV5-1 and TRBJ1-6, reads KAGVTQTPRYLIKTRGQQVTLSCSPISGHRSVSWYQQTPGQGLQFLFEYFSETQRNKGNFPGRFSGRQFSNSRSEMNVSTLELGDSALYLCASSLEPTGGSSPLHFGNGTRLTVT.

The genes are TRBV5-1 and TRBJ2-1; TRBD2 aligns across 11 bases. Germline assignment: CDR1 SGHRS and CDR2 YFSETQ. The trim removed 6 bases at V and 2 bases at J, leaving 7 bases unmatched. This CDR3 is built from 16 residues. CDR3 sequence (DNA): TGCGCCAGCACCGTAGATAGCGGGGGGGCCTACAATGAGCAGTTCTTC. Amino acid sequence: CASTVDSGGAYNEQFF.